There are a few counts of the clone carrying this T cell receptor (beta chain). This sample is part of a study of blood T cell repertoires in COVID-19. The table came from immunoSEQ multiplex PCR; TCRdb's copy has only in-frame clones and leaves some out. The sample lists 120,000 to 150,000 clones; 84% were seen once. The CDR3 spans 13 residues. Trimming cost V 4 bases and J 9 bases, with 17 bases left between them. Germline CDR1 and CDR2: SGHNT and YYREEE (reference sequence). This clonotype originated in a human donor in a cohort sampled during active COVID-19. V is TRBV5-4 and J is TRBJ2-7, with D hard to call. The sample was peripheral blood. The CDR3 nucleotides are TGTGCCAGCAGCATGGAGTTGGTGAGAGGGCAGTACTTC. It specifies CASSMELVRGQYF. The whole variable domain, remainder taken from reference TRBV5-4 and TRBJ2-7, is ETGVTQSPTHLIKTRGQQVTLRCSSQSGHNTVSWYQQALGQGPQFIFQYYREEENGRGNFPPRFSGLQFPNYSSELNVNALELDDSALYLCASSMELVRGQYFGPGTRLTVT.